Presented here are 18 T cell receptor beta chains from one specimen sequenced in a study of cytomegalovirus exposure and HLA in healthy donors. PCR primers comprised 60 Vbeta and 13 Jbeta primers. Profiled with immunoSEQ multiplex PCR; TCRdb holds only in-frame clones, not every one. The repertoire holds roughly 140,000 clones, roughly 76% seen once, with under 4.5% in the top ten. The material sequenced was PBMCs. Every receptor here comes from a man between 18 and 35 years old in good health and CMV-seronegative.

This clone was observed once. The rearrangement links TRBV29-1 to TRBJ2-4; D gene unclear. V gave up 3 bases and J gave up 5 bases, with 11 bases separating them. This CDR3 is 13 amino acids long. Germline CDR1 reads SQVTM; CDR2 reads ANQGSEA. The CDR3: CSVDSGQQNIQYF. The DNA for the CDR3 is TGCAGCGTTGACAGTGGGCAGCAAAACATTCAGTACTTC.

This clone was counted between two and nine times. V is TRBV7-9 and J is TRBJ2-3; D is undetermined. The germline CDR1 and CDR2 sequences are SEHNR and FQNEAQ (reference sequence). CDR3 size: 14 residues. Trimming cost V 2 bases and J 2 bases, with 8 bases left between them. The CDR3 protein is CASSLSGHTDTQYF. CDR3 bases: TGTGCCAGCAGCTTATCTGGGCACACAGATACGCAGTATTTT.

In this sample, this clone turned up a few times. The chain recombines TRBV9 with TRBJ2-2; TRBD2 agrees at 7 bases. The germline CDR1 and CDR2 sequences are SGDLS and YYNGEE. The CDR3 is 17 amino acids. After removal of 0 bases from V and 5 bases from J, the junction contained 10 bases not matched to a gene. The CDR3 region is CASSVGPAGVRTGELFF. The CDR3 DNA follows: TGTGCCAGCAGCGTAGGGCCTGCGGGAGTAAGAACCGGGGAGCTGTTTTTT.

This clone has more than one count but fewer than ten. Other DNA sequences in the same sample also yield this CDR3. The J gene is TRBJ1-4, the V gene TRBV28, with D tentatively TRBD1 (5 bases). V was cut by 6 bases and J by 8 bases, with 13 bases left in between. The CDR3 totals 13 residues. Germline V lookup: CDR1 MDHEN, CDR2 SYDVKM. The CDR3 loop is CASSFAGNEKLFF. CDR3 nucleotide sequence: TGTGCCAGCAGCTTCGCAGGGAACGAAAAACTGTTTTTT.

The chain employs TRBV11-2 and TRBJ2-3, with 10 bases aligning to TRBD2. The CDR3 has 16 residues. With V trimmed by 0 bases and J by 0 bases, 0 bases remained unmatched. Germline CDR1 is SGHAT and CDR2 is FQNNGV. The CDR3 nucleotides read TGTGCCAGCAGCTTAGAACTAGCGGGGAGCACAGATACGCAGTATTTT. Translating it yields CASSLELAGSTDTQYF.

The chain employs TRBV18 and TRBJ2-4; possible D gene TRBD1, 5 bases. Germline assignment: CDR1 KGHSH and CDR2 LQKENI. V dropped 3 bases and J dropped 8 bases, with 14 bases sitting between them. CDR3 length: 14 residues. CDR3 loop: CASSPGIGADIQYF. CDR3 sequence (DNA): TGTGCCAGCTCACCTGGAATAGGGGCGGACATTCAGTACTTC. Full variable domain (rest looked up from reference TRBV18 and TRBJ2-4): NAGVMQNPRHLVRRRGQEARLRCSPMKGHSHVYWYRQLPEEGLKFMVYLQKENIIDESGMPKERFSAEFPKEGPSILRIQQVVRGDSAAYFCASSPGIGADIQYFGAGTRLSVL.

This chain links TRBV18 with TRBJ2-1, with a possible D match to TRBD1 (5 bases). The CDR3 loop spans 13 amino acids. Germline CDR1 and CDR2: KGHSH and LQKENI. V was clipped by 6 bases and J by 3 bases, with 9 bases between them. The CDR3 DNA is TGTGCCAGCTCTACGGACATCTACAATGAGCAGTTCTTC. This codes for CASSTDIYNEQFF. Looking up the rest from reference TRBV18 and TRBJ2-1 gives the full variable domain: NAGVMQNPRHLVRRRGQEARLRCSPMKGHSHVYWYRQLPEEGLKFMVYLQKENIIDESGMPKERFSAEFPKEGPSILRIQQVVRGDSAAYFCASSTDIYNEQFFGPGTRLTVL.

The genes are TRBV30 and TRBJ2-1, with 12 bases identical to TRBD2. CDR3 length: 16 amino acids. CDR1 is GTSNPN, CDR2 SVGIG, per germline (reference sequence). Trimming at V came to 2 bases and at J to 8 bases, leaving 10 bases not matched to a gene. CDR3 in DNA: TGTGCCTGGAGTAATATAGGACTAGCGGGATCAGATGAGCAGTTCTTC. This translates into CAWSNIGLAGSDEQFF.

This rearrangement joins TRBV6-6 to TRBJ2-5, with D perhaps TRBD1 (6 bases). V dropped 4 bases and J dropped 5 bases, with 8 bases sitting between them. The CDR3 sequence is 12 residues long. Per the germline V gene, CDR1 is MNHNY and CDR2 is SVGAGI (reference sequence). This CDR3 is CASSSGEETQYF. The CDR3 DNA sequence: TGTGCCAGCAGTTCAGGGGAGGAGACCCAGTACTTC.

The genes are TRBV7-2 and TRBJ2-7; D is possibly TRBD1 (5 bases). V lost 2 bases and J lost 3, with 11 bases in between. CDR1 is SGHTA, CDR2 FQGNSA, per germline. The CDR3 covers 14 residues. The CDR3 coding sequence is TGTGCCAGCAGCTTATATGGCAGGGACTACGAGCAGTACTTC. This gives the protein CASSLYGRDYEQYF.

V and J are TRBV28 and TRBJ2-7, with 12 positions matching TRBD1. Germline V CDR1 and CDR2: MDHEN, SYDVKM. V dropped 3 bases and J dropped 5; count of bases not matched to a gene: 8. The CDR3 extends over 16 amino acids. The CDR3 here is CASSFSRDRGLNEQYF. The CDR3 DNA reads TGTGCCAGCAGTTTTAGCCGGGACAGGGGGCTAAACGAGCAGTACTTC.

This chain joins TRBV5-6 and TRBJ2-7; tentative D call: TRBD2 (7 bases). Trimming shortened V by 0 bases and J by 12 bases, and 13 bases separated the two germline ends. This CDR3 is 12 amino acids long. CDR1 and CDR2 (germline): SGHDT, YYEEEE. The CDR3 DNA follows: TGTGCCAGCAGCTTGGCACGGGGGGCTGCGTACTTC. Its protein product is CASSLARGAAYF.

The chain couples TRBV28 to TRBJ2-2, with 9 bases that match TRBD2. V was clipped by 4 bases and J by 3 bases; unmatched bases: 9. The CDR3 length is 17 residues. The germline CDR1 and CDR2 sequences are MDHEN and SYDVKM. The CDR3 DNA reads TGTGCCAGCAGTTCCCTAGCTAGCGGGGAATACACCGGGGAGCTGTTTTTT. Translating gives CASSSLASGEYTGELFF.

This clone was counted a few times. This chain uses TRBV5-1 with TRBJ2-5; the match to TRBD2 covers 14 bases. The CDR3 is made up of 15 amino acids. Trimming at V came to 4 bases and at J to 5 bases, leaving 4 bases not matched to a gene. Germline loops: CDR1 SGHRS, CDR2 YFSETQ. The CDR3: CASSTRLAGGETQYF. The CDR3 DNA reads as TGCGCCAGCAGCACCCGACTAGCGGGGGGGGAGACCCAGTACTTC.

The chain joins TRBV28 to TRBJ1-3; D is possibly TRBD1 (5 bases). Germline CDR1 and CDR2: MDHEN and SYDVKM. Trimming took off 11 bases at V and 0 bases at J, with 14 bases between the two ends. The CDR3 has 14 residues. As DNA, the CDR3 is TGTGCCGGGTGCGGGGCAGGCTCTGGAAACACCATATATTTT. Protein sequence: CAGCGAGSGNTIYF.

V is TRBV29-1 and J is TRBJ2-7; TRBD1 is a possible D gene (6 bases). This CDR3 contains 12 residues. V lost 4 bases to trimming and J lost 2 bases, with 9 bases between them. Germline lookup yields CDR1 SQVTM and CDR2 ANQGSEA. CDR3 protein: CSVGDTAYEQYF. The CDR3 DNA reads TGCAGCGTTGGGGACACTGCCTACGAGCAGTACTTC.

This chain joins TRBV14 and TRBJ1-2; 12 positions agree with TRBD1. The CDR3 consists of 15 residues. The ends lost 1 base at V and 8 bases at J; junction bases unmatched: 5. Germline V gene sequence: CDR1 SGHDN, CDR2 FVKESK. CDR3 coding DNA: TGTGCCAGCAGCCAAGTGGGACAGGGGGCGCGAGGCTACACCTTC. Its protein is CASSQVGQGARGYTF.

The CDR3 here is CASSLTGGVTEAFF. The CDR3, as DNA: TGTGCCAGCAGCTTGACAGGGGGTGTAACTGAAGCTTTCTTT. This sequence joins TRBV11-3 and TRBJ1-1; TRBD1 matches at 9 bases. V lost 3 bases, J lost 5 bases, and 4 bases stayed unmatched. From germline, CDR1 is SGHNT and CDR2 YENEEA. The CDR3 runs to 14 residues.